These T cell receptor beta chains were read from a single sample in a study of T cell responses to AZD1222 COVID-19 vaccine. Sequenced by immunoSEQ multiplex PCR; TCRdb stores in-frame clones only, minus some. The table lists about 180,000 clones, more than 80% of them singletons. The material was peripheral blood, obtained on day 0 of AZD1222 vaccination. The receptors shown here come from an adult in good health. Each CDR3 is given with its conserved first and last residue. The D gene is left open where the match is weak. Clone size is stated in some rows and not others, as once, few, many or a class when expanded.

TRBJ2-7	TRBD1	TRBV29-1	NA	TGCAGCCTTATCGAACCCCAGGACAGGGCCTACGAGCAGTACTTC	CSLIEPQDRAYEQYF
TRBJ2-1	NA	TRBV18	NA	TGTGCCAGCTCACCACCGGAACTAAACTACAATGAGCAGTTCTTC	CASSPPELNYNEQFF
TRBJ2-7	NA	TRBV6-6	NA	TGTGCCAGCAGCCAGCAACAGGGCTCAGTCTACGAGCAGTACTTC	CASSQQQGSVYEQYF
TRBJ1-4	NA	TRBV10-1	NA	TGCGCCGGGTCCAGGGGCAGCGGTGAAAAACTGTTTTTT	CAGSRGSGEKLFF
TRBJ1-5	NA	TRBV27	once	TGTGCCAGCAGTTTACAAGTCAATCAGCCCCAGCATTTT	CASSLQVNQPQHF
TRBJ1-2	NA	TRBV2	NA	TGTGCCAGCAGTGTTTCCAGCTACACCTTC	CASSVSSYTF
TRBJ1-3	TRBD1	TRBV7-6	NA	TGTGCCAGCAGCCAGACCGACAGGGGCTTCTCTGGAAACACCATATATTTT	CASSQTDRGFSGNTIYF
TRBJ2-1	NA	TRBV5-5	once	TGTGCCAGCAGCTTGTTCGGGACTTCCAATGAGCAGTTCTTC	CASSLFGTSNEQFF
TRBJ2-3	NA	TRBV6-6	NA	TGTGCCAGCAGTTACTTCCAGGATCCGCAGTATTTT	CASSYFQDPQYF
TRBJ1-2	NA	TRBV2	once	TGTGCCAGCAGTGAAGCGCGTTGGGATGGCTACACCTTC	CASSEARWDGYTF
TRBJ2-7	NA	TRBV14	NA	TGTGCCAGCAGCCACTTCGACGAGCAGTACTTC	CASSHFDEQYF
TRBJ2-3	TRBD1	TRBV4-1	NA	TGCGCCAGCAGCCCCCGGGACAGGGAGTTGACAGATACGCAGTATTTT	CASSPRDRELTDTQYF
TRBJ2-5	TRBD1	TRBV5-4	NA	TGTGCCAGCAGCTCGAGACAGGGGTATGGGACCCAGTACTTC	CASSSRQGYGTQYF
TRBJ2-1	TRBD1	TRBV24-1	NA	TGTGCCACCAGTGATTTAAGGGCAGGGGGCAATGAGCAGTTCTTC	CATSDLRAGGNEQFF
TRBJ1-5	NA	TRBV10-2	NA	TGCGCCAGCAGTGAACGGGGGGGCTGGGGCAATCAGCCCCAGCATTTT	CASSERGGWGNQPQHF
TRBJ1-1	NA	TRBV2	NA	TGTGCCAGCAGAGACAGAAGGGGTACTGAAGCTTTCTTT	CASRDRRGTEAFF
TRBJ2-7	NA	TRBV10-1	NA	TGCGCCAGCAGTGAGTCCGGAGCCTACGAGCAGTACTTC	CASSESGAYEQYF
TRBJ2-1	NA	TRBV7-9	NA	TGTGCCAGCAGCCCAACGACCGGCCACAATGAGCAGTTCTTC	CASSPTTGHNEQFF
TRBJ1-4	TRBD1	TRBV30	NA	TGTGCGACAGGGAGAGATGAAAAACTGTTTTTT	CATGRDEKLFF
TRBJ1-5	NA	TRBV5-1	NA	TGCGCCAGCAGCCCTTCGGGACTTCAGCCCCAGCATTTT	CASSPSGLQPQHF
TRBJ2-1	TRBD2	TRBV30	NA	TGTGCCTGGAGTGGGACTAGCGGGAGGTCGAGCTCCTACAATGAGCAGTTCTTC	CAWSGTSGRSSSYNEQFF
TRBJ2-5	TRBD2	TRBV5-5	NA	TGTGCCAGCAGCTTGAGACTAGCGGTGCAAGAGACCCAGTACTTC	CASSLRLAVQETQYF
TRBJ2-7	NA	TRBV12-3/TRBV12-4	NA	TGTGCCAGCAGTTTATCAGCTGAGCAGTACTTC	CASSLSAEQYF
TRBJ1-2	TRBD1	TRBV30	NA	TGTGCCTGGAGTGTAGGCCCAGGGGGGGGGTATGGCTACACCTTC	CAWSVGPGGGYGYTF
TRBJ1-2	NA	TRBV25-1	NA	TGTGCCAGCAGTGACTCGCCCCCAGGGGCTAACTATGGCTACACCTTC	CASSDSPPGANYGYTF
TRBJ1-1	TRBD1	TRBV3-1/TRBV3-2	NA	TGTGCCAGCAGCCGACAGGGTTCCGAAGCTTTCTTT	CASSRQGSEAFF
TRBJ2-7	TRBD2	TRBV5-6	NA	TGTGCCAGCAGCTTGCCTAGCGGAAAGGTCGGGAACTTC	CASSLPSGKVGNF
TRBJ1-1	NA	TRBV2	NA	TGTGCCAGCAGTGGGTCGCAGAGAGCTTTCTTT	CASSGSQRAFF
TRBJ2-3	TRBD2	TRBV6-2/TRBV6-3	NA	TGTGCCAGCAGTTACGGGCTAGCGGAACTCACAGATACGCAGTATTTT	CASSYGLAELTDTQYF
TRBJ2-7	NA	TRBV7-9	NA	TGTGCCAGCAGCCATCTGGAATACGAGCAGTACTTC	CASSHLEYEQYF
TRBJ1-5	NA	TRBV5-8	NA	TGTGCCAGCAGCTTGGGGGCCTGGAATCAGCCCCAGCATTTT	CASSLGAWNQPQHF
TRBJ2-5	NA	TRBV6-1	NA	TGTGCCAGCAGTGAAGCGGGATACGGCCAAGAGACCCAGTACTTC	CASSEAGYGQETQYF
TRBJ2-2	TRBD2	TRBV7-9	NA	TGTGCCAGCAGCTCAGGACTAGCAAACCTGAACACCGGGGAGCTGTTTTTT	CASSSGLANLNTGELFF
TRBJ1-2	TRBD1	TRBV12-3/TRBV12-4	NA	TGTGCCAGCAGCCTAGGGGGACAGTATGGCTACACCTTC	CASSLGGQYGYTF
TRBJ2-2	NA	TRBV5-1	once	TGCGCCAGCAGCTTGGGAGGGAACACCGGGGAGCTGTTTTTT	CASSLGGNTGELFF
TRBJ1-1	NA	TRBV6-5	NA	TGTGCCACCTCCAGGAACACTGAAGCTTTCTTT	CATSRNTEAFF
TRBJ1-2	NA	TRBV11-3	NA	TGTGCCAGCACTGATGTACTGAACTTCTTTAACTATGGCTACACCTTC	CASTDVLNFFNYGYTF
TRBJ1-5	NA	TRBV27	NA	TGTGCCAGCAGTCTCCGGATAGGAGAACAGCCCCAGCATTTT	CASSLRIGEQPQHF
TRBJ1-2	NA	TRBV5-1	NA	TGCGCCAGCAGCCCGCGGGTAGGGGGTCGTCCCGGAGCTAACTATGGCTACACCTTC	CASSPRVGGRPGANYGYTF
TRBJ1-1	NA	TRBV3-1/TRBV3-2	once	TGTGCCAGCAGCCAGTCGATAATGAACACTGAAGCTTTCTTT	CASSQSIMNTEAFF
TRBJ1-1	NA	TRBV5-1	NA	TGCGCCAGCAGCTTCGAAGGTAGGAAAGCTTTCTTT	CASSFEGRKAFF
TRBJ2-2	NA	TRBV6-5	few	TGTGCCAGCCTTGGGTGGAAGAACACCGGGGAGCTGTTTTTT	CASLGWKNTGELFF
TRBJ1-1	NA	TRBV29-1	NA	TGCGGTTACATGAACACTGAAGCTTTCTTT	CGYMNTEAFF
TRBJ2-3	NA	TRBV5-4	NA	TGTGCCAGCAGCTTGGCCGGGAGCACAGATACGCAGTATTTT	CASSLAGSTDTQYF
TRBJ2-2	TRBD1	TRBV5-4	NA	TGTGCCAGCAGCTTGGGACAGGGAGCCGACACCGGGGAGCTGTTTTTT	CASSLGQGADTGELFF
TRBJ2-7	NA	TRBV7-6	NA	TGTGCCAGCAACGTACCGGGAGTGGGGGCCTCCTACGAGCAGTACTTC	CASNVPGVGASYEQYF
TRBJ2-1	TRBD2	TRBV9	many	TGTGCCAGCAGCGTAGGACTAGCGAGCTCCTACAATGAGCAGTTCTTC	CASSVGLASSYNEQFF
TRBJ2-7	NA	TRBV5-1	NA	TGCGCCAGCAGCTTGGTTCTTGGGGCAAGCGAGCAGTACTTC	CASSLVLGASEQYF